This T cell receptor beta chain derives from a study of blood T cell repertoires in COVID-19. Across the whole study: PBMCs, B-cell-depleted T cells, or T cells were the source of the cDNA or gDNA that made up the material.

Seattle patients were enrolled during active infection and followed longitudinally. The ends lost 6 bases at V and 0 bases at J; junction bases unmatched: 0. The CDR3 is made up of 14 amino acids. Per the germline V gene, CDR1 is LNHDA and CDR2 is SQIVND (reference sequence). Original handling: Reference gene primer amplification in the assay estimated nucleated cell counts. Clones were sequenced by immunoSEQ multiplex PCR, and TCRdb holds only the in-frame ones, with some missing. V and J calls and clone size are those listed in that table; D and trimming were worked out from the DNA. The sample lists 200,000 to 250,000 clones; more than 75% were seen once. Note on this clone: The same CDR3 arises from other DNA sequences in this sample as well.

This clonotype originated in a woman of 80 years or more with COVID-19, enrolled during active disease. Sample: peripheral blood. The rearrangement links TRBV19 to TRBJ2-7; 12 nucleotides match TRBD2. CDR3 region: CASRTSGGSYEQYF. The CDR3 DNA follows: TGTGCCAGTAGGACTAGCGGGGGCTCCTACGAGCAGTACTTC.